This T cell receptor (beta chain) was recovered during a study of blood T cells in healthy people across ages. Turning to the study itself: Capturing about one barcoded beta molecule per two T cells was achieved by template switching. Study-wide results and caveats: Among long-lived donors, naive CD4+ cells were more numerous and diversity higher than in aged donors.

Germline V gives CDR1 SQVTM, CDR2 ANQGSEA. This CDR3 region has 15 residues. Trimming removed 5 bases from V and 4 bases from J; junction bases left unmatched: 9. The second PCR ran roughly 7 to 11 cycles with a sample-barcoded 5' primer and J-beta primers. TCRdb reprocessed the 5' RACE reads via MiXCR and lists one record per CDR3 protein. The repertoire holds some 1.5 million distinct CDR3 sequences, roughly 43% seen once, with over 3.5% in the top ten. The authors drew approximately 10 milliliters of peripheral blood from each donor. In this sample, this clonotype turned up a few times. The antigen remains unidentified.

The sequencing input was blood. This rearrangement joins TRBV29-1 to TRBJ2-3; 10 positions match TRBD2. The receptor was isolated from a woman aged 18-29 years in good health. The CDR3 reads CSVSEGGTSADTQYF. The CDR3 DNA reads as TGCAGCGTTTCCGAGGGGGGGACTAGCGCAGATACGCAGTATTTT.